These T cell receptor beta chains were read from a single sample in a study of beta chain features in type 1 diabetes. Profiled with immunoSEQ multiplex PCR; TCRdb holds only in-frame clones, not every one. The sample lists roughly 70,000 clones, 49% occurring once. Sequenced: central memory CD4+ T cells from blood. Receptor source: a man younger than 45 with type 1 diabetes. CDR3s leave out the opening cysteine and the closing phenylalanine or tryptophan.

v_call,j_call,cdr3_aa
TRBV13,TRBJ2-1,ASSPLLAGDYNEQF
TRBV5-4,TRBJ2-7,ASSPGLASSYEQY
TRBV15,TRBJ1-1,ATKGGLDTEAF
TRBV10-3,TRBJ2-7,AISESEARSQQY
TRBV7-9,TRBJ2-5,ASSLAQAGGQY
TRBV4-2,TRBJ2-4,ASSQAQGSGGDIAKNIQY
TRBV14,TRBJ2-4,ASSQGQGAKNIQY
TRBV29-1,TRBJ2-7,SARRAGGMEQY
TRBV7-2,TRBJ2-7,ASSPSGGPYEQY
TRBV7-9,TRBJ2-7,ASRSGSTYEQY
TRBV7-9,TRBJ2-5,ASSILGAPGRETQY
TRBV10-3,TRBJ1-2,AISLDRADGYT
TRBV29-1,TRBJ1-1,SVEVLAGNTEAF
TRBV5-8,TRBJ1-1,ASGWGQGTEAF
TRBV30,TRBJ1-1,AWREQLNTEAF
TRBV19,TRBJ1-1,ASSQVQGLNTEAF
TRBV2,TRBJ2-1,ASRELAGATNGNNEQF
TRBV27,TRBJ2-5,ASSLIQAGLIQETQY
TRBV7-9,TRBJ1-1,ASSLGGQGAGEAF
TRBV29-1,TRBJ2-7,SVEDLDRGNEQY
TRBV5-4,TRBJ2-1,ASSLAGGGGSYNEQF
TRBV6-6,TRBJ1-6,ASSTGRFDNSPLH
TRBV4-1,TRBJ1-5,ASSDAQGDQPQH
TRBV29-1,TRBJ1-5,SVTGTGIDQPQH
TRBV6-1,TRBJ2-7,ASSGTAALGEQY
TRBV5-1,TRBJ1-1,ASSLVDSLNTEAF
TRBV7-9,TRBJ2-7,ASSLVPGTYEQY
TRBV2,TRBJ2-1,ASIVGLDYNEQF
TRBV18,TRBJ2-3,ASSPQVGPDTQY
TRBV6-1,TRBJ1-1,ASSEKRGTEAF
TRBV5-6,TRBJ2-1,ASSLAIAGGPGGNEQF
TRBV30,TRBJ1-6,AWSSDSRSSPLH
TRBV6-1,TRBJ1-2,ASSSDTYYGYT
TRBV10-3,TRBJ2-5,AISPGGEETQY
TRBV29-1,TRBJ2-5,SVEDRAETQY
TRBV5-1,TRBJ2-3,ASSAVAGGPGDTQY
TRBV6-1,TRBJ2-2,ASRDRALAGELF
TRBV7-9,TRBJ2-1,ASSLDRVSYNEQF
TRBV19,TRBJ1-2,ASSTGTASGYT
TRBV6-5,TRBJ2-7,ASRGGTEQY
TRBV30,TRBJ2-2,AWSVGHGELF
TRBV6-5,TRBJ2-7,ASGGTGVNRYEQY
TRBV30,TRBJ2-7,AWNVRRDEQY
TRBV2,TRBJ2-3,ASSGTSRGDTQY
TRBV5-1,TRBJ2-7,ASSARDNSYEQY
TRBV5-6,TRBJ2-3,ASSFASSGWTDTQY
TRBV18,TRBJ1-2,ASSPIIRDGYT
TRBV7-2,TRBJ1-2,ASSLGAGGGQFDYT
TRBV12-5,TRBJ2-2,ASGSPRSAGEGELF
TRBV18,TRBJ1-1,ASSPSTGERAF
TRBV5-1,TRBJ1-3,ASSSSLSGNTIY
TRBV6-5,TRBJ2-3,ASRRDRSSDTQY
TRBV4-2,TRBJ2-3,ASSFTGAADTQY
TRBV7-9,TRBJ2-7,ASSHLGQGLAEQY
TRBV2,TRBJ2-3,ASNRLAGVTDTQY
TRBV19,TRBJ1-5,ASGVSVRGGTGQPQH
TRBV18,TRBJ2-3,ASSRQGAADTQY
TRBV7-2,TRBJ2-3,ASSLQGTDTQY